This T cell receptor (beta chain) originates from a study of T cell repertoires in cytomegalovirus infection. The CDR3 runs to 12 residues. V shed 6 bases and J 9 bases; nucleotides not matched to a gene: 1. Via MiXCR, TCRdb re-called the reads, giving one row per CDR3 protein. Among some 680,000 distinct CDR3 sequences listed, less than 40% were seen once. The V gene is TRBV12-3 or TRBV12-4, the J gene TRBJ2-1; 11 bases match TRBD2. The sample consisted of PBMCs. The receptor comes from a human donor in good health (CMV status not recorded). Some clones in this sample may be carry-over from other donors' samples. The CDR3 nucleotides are TGTGCCAGCAGGGGGACTAGCGGTGAGCAGTTCTTC. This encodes CASRGTSGEQFF.